One and the same sample provided the 17 T cell receptor beta chains below, sequenced in a study of blood T cell repertoires in COVID-19. TCRdb's table, derived via immunoSEQ multiplex PCR, lists solely in-frame clones and lacks some. The sample holds more than 200,000 clones, about 90% seen once. The source material was peripheral blood. Source of these receptors: a woman aged 45-65 years with acute or convalescent COVID-19.

The chain recombines TRBV19 with TRBJ2-6, with TRBD1 identical over 11 bases. Losses at the gene ends were 6 bases for V and 0 bases for J; bases not matched to a gene: 7. The germline gives CDR1 LNHDA, CDR2 SQIVND (reference sequence). The CDR3 contains 18 residues. Here the CDR3 DNA reads TGTGCCAGTAGCAAAGTAGGGACAGGGGGCTCTGGGGCCAACGTCCTGACTTTC. Protein product: CASSKVGTGGSGANVLTF.

As to this clone: One end of the junction is discordant with germline, which a read error may explain. The chain couples TRBV5-1 to TRBJ2-3; D possibly corresponds to TRBD2 (5 bases). Germline-derived CDR1 and CDR2 are SGHRS and YFSETQ. This CDR3 contains 14 residues. CDR3 nucleotide sequence: TGCGCCAGCAGCTTGTTGGCTAGCATAGATACGCAGTATTTT. It codes for CASSLLASIDTQYF. Looking up the rest from reference TRBV5-1 and TRBJ2-3 gives the full variable domain: KAGVTQTPRYLIKTRGQQVTLSCSPISGHRSVSWYQQTPGQGLQFLFEYFSETQRNKGNFPGRFSGRQFSNSRSEMNVSTLELGDSALYLCASSLLASIDTQYFGPGTRLTVL.

J is TRBJ1-1 and V is TRBV14, with D perhaps TRBD1 (5 bases). CDR3 length: 15 amino acids. Germline loops: CDR1 SGHDN, CDR2 FVKESK. The germline V and J ends were trimmed by 6 bases and 5 bases, with 19 bases remaining between them. Here the CDR3 reads CASRLGRIRETEAFF. The CDR3 nucleotides are TGTGCCAGCAGACTGGGACGGATCCGGGAGACTGAAGCTTTCTTT.

V is TRBV6-5 and J is TRBJ1-2; 7 bases match TRBD1. Germline trimming cut 0 bases from V and 7 bases from J; bases unmatched to any gene: 8. This CDR3 has 15 residues. Germline V gene sequence: CDR1 MNHEY, CDR2 SVGAGI. The CDR3 DNA is TGTGCCAGCAGTTACTCGTTAGACAGGGCGCCTGGCTACACCTTC. Translating it yields CASSYSLDRAPGYTF.

The chain employs TRBV7-9 and TRBJ2-1, with 12 bases fitting TRBD2. This CDR3 contains 15 residues. Looked up from germline, CDR1 is SEHNR and CDR2 is FQNEAQ (reference sequence). V was clipped by 5 bases and J by 6 bases; unmatched bases: 5. The CDR3 region is CASSRLAGGPNEQFF. CDR3 DNA: TGTGCCAGCAGCCGCCTAGCGGGGGGGCCCAATGAGCAGTTCTTC.

J is TRBJ1-2 and V is TRBV5-1; 7 bases map to TRBD1. Germline V gene data show CDR1 as SGHRS and CDR2 as YFSETQ. The CDR3 covers 13 residues. The V gene end was trimmed by 0 bases and the J gene end by 7 bases; junction bases not matched to a gene: 3. The CDR3 region has the DNA TGCGCCAGCAGCTTGGCGGGACAGACTGGCTACACCTTC. Its translation: CASSLAGQTGYTF.

V usage is TRBV6-6 and J usage is TRBJ2-7; TRBD1 agrees at 8 bases. The CDR3 covers 14 residues. V lost 7 bases to trimming and J lost 4 bases; unmatched junction nucleotides: 9. Germline CDR1 reads MNHNY; CDR2 reads SVGAGI (reference sequence). The CDR3 DNA reads as TGTGCCAGCACCGACGACAGGGGCACATACGAGCAGTACTTC. It yields the protein CASTDDRGTYEQYF.

As concerns this clone: In the same sample, other DNA sequences code for this CDR3. This chain joins TRBV12-3 or TRBV12-4 and TRBJ1-2; TRBD1 aligns across 7 bases. Trimming cost V 5 bases and J 3 bases; bases outside gene matches: 3. This CDR3 is built from 13 residues. Here the CDR3 DNA reads TGTGCCAGCAGTCTCGGGACAGACTATGGCTACACCTTC. Translation gives CASSLGTDYGYTF.

The rearrangement uses TRBV6-5 and TRBJ2-1; 8 nucleotides align to TRBD2. This CDR3 has 15 amino acids. Germline V gives CDR1 MNHEY, CDR2 SVGAGI. Trimming cost V 7 bases and J 2 bases; bases outside gene matches: 7. CDR3 DNA: TGTGCCAGCACGGGCGGGGGGCCAGCCTACAATGAGCAGTTCTTC. Translation: CASTGGGPAYNEQFF.

V and J are TRBV15 and TRBJ2-7; D gene uncertain. V gave up 0 bases and J gave up 4 bases, with 13 bases separating them. This CDR3 spans 15 amino acids. CDR1 LNHNV and CDR2 YYDKDF come from the germline V gene (reference sequence). The DNA of the CDR3 is TGTGCCACCAGCAGAGATTATACTTCACAGTACGAGCAGTACTTC. It yields the protein CATSRDYTSQYEQYF.

This rearrangement joins TRBV4-2 to TRBJ2-1; 8 bases agree with TRBD2. Per the germline V gene, CDR1 is LGHNA and CDR2 is YNFKEQ. V lost 3 bases to trimming and J lost 4 bases; unmatched junction nucleotides: 5. The CDR3 is made up of 15 amino acids. The CDR3 spells CASSQAGGAYNEQFF. CDR3 nucleotides: TGTGCCAGCAGCCAGGCCGGGGGGGCTTACAATGAGCAGTTCTTC.

The gene calls are TRBV27 and TRBJ2-7; 7 bases match TRBD2. Germline CDR1 and CDR2: MNHEY and SMNVEV (reference sequence). This CDR3 is built from 14 residues. Trimming removed 3 bases from V and 7 bases from J; junction bases left unmatched: 9. The CDR3 sequence: CASSLGGNTGEQYF. The CDR3, as DNA: TGTGCCAGCAGTTTGGGAGGGAATACGGGGGAGCAGTACTTC.

The chain couples TRBV7-6 to TRBJ2-5; D unresolved. V was shortened by 4 bases and J by 5 bases, with 8 bases between the two germline ends. The germline CDR1 and CDR2 sequences are SGHVS and FNYEAQ. This CDR3 comprises 12 residues. The CDR3 DNA reads TGTGCCAGCAGCTCTAGAACCGAGACCCAGTACTTC. Its translation is CASSSRTETQYF.

The chain employs TRBV7-2 and TRBJ2-1, with D tentatively TRBD1 (5 bases). Trimming cost V 5 bases and J 0 bases, with 14 bases left between them. The CDR3 runs 16 residues. Germline V lookup: CDR1 SGHTA, CDR2 FQGNSA. The CDR3 sequence: CASSPPGLSSYNEQFF. Written as DNA, the CDR3 is TGTGCCAGCAGCCCCCCAGGGCTATCCTCCTACAATGAGCAGTTCTTC.

The chain is built from TRBV6-6 and TRBJ1-2; D perhaps matches TRBD1 (6 bases). The V gene's germline CDR1 is MNHNY and CDR2 SVGAGI (reference sequence). Trimming cost V 5 bases and J 7 bases, with 17 bases left between them. The CDR3 is made up of 14 amino acids. The CDR3 loop reads CASSTGQSTIGYTF. The CDR3, as DNA: TGTGCCAGCAGTACCGGACAGTCAACTATTGGCTACACCTTC.

The V gene is TRBV5-5, the J gene TRBJ1-2; 7 positions agree with TRBD1. The germline gives CDR1 SGHKS, CDR2 YYEKEE (reference sequence). V trimming: 0 bases; J trimming: 0 bases; junction bases outside the gene matches: 8. The CDR3 runs 17 residues. The CDR3 is CASSLVQGPPANYGYTF. The CDR3 nucleotides read TGTGCCAGCAGCTTGGTACAGGGGCCCCCCGCTAACTATGGCTACACCTTC.

This rearrangement joins TRBV3-1 (or the pseudogene TRBV3-2) to TRBJ1-2; tentative D call: TRBD1 (5 bases). Germline V CDR1 and CDR2: LGHDT, YNNKEL (reference sequence). V was pared by 7 bases and J by 4 bases, with 13 bases between. This CDR3 is 13 amino acids long. The chain's CDR3 is CASMNSGFYGYTF. The CDR3 DNA sequence: TGTGCCAGCATGAACTCAGGGTTCTATGGCTACACCTTC.